This entry lists 30 T cell receptor beta chains sequenced from one sample in a study of cytomegalovirus exposure and HLA in healthy donors. PCR used 60 Vbeta primers and 13 Jbeta primers. Generated by immunoSEQ multiplex PCR, the TCRdb table keeps only in-frame clones and is missing some. The listing records roughly 50,000 clones. The sample was PBMCs. Source of these receptors: a man aged 40-49 years in good health and CMV-seropositive.

The chain combines TRBV28 with TRBJ1-1; D remains unclear. The germline V gene encodes CDR1 MDHEN and CDR2 SYDVKM. This CDR3 spans 14 amino acids. Trimming took off 8 bases at V and 3 bases at J, with 16 bases between the two ends. CDR3 sequence (DNA): TGTGCCAGCTTTTCTGTATCACCGGACACTGAAGCTTTCTTT. This translates into CASFSVSPDTEAFF.

J is TRBJ2-3 and V is TRBV9, with TRBD2 matching over 7 bases. The germline gives CDR1 SGDLS, CDR2 YYNGEE. With 4 bases clipped from V and 0 bases from J, the junction kept 11 bases outside the gene matches. The CDR3 has 17 amino acids. The CDR3 nucleotides read TGTGCCAGCAGCTCGCGACTAGCAGTCGTTAGCACAGATACGCAGTATTTT. It translates to CASSSRLAVVSTDTQYF.

The gene calls are TRBV5-1 and TRBJ1-2; D perhaps matches TRBD1 (6 bases). CDR1 is SGHRS, CDR2 YFSETQ, per germline. Trimming shortened V by 2 bases and J by 8 bases, and 13 bases separated the two germline ends. This CDR3 contains 13 residues. This CDR3 is CASSLLGAEGYTF. DNA of the CDR3: TGCGCCAGCAGCTTACTGGGGGCTGAAGGCTACACCTTC.

This sequence joins TRBV5-6 and TRBJ2-7; TRBD1 matches 9 bases. With V trimmed by 0 bases and J by 4 bases, 14 bases remained unmatched. The CDR3 length is 18 residues. Germline values: CDR1 SGHDT, CDR2 YYEEEE. CDR3 in DNA: TGTGCCAGCAGCTTGGGGCCCACAGGGACAGGGATACTATACGAGCAGTACTTC. Translation: CASSLGPTGTGILYEQYF.

The chain is built from TRBV10-3 and TRBJ1-1; 9 bases map to TRBD1. The CDR3 is 12 amino acids. Germline CDR1 is ENHRY and CDR2 is SYGVKD. V shed 4 bases and J 8 bases; nucleotides not matched to a gene: 2. This CDR3 is CAISVGQGEAFF. CDR3 DNA sequence: TGTGCCATCAGTGTGGGACAGGGCGAAGCTTTCTTT.

This rearrangement joins TRBV29-1 to TRBJ2-7, with D uncertain. This CDR3 has 11 residues. Germline V gene sequence: CDR1 SQVTM, CDR2 ANQGSEA. With 6 bases removed from V and 4 bases from J, the gap between germline ends came to 10 bases. This chain's CDR3 is CSVLDSYEQYF. In DNA form, the CDR3 reads TGCAGCGTCCTAGATTCTTACGAGCAGTACTTC.

The chain carries TRBV4-2 and TRBJ2-7; 8 bases map to TRBD2. Trimming removed 1 base from V and 3 bases from J; junction bases left unmatched: 8. Germline CDR1 LGHNA, CDR2 YNFKEQ. CDR3 length: 16 amino acids. The chain's CDR3 is CASSQGTSGDVYEQYF. Here the CDR3 DNA reads TGTGCCAGCAGCCAAGGAACTAGCGGAGATGTCTACGAGCAGTACTTC.

The rearrangement joins TRBV11-2 to TRBJ1-6, with TRBD1 matching over 9 bases. The CDR3 runs 15 residues. J lost 10 bases, V lost 5 bases, and 9 bases had no gene match. CDR1 and CDR2 (germline): SGHAT, FQNNGV. As DNA, the CDR3 is TGTGCCAGCAGCAGATCGACAGGGGGAAGCTCACCCCTCCACTTT. It translates to CASSRSTGGSSPLHF.

The gene calls are TRBV27 and TRBJ2-2; D is undetermined. CDR3 length: 11 residues. V lost 3 bases to trimming and J lost 6 bases, with 2 bases between them. The V gene's germline CDR1 is MNHEY and CDR2 SMNVEV (reference sequence). Here the CDR3 DNA reads TGTGCCAGCAGTTTCTCCGGGGAGCTGTTTTTT. Protein product: CASSFSGELFF.

The genes are TRBV10-1 and TRBJ2-1; a possible D gene is TRBD2 (5 bases). The V gene's germline CDR1 is WNHNN and CDR2 SYGVQD (reference sequence). V lost 2 bases and J 0 bases, leaving 5 bases between the germline ends. This CDR3 has 14 residues. In DNA, the CDR3 is TGCGCCAGCAGTGAGGGGAGCTCCTACAATGAGCAGTTCTTC. Residues: CASSEGSSYNEQFF.

The chain is built from TRBV5-6 and TRBJ1-4; D ambiguous. Germline V gene sequence: CDR1 SGHDT, CDR2 YYEEEE. The CDR3 sequence is 14 residues long. V lost 6 bases and J 7 bases, leaving 16 bases between the germline ends. The CDR3 DNA follows: TGTGCCAGCAACACCCGACACGAGAGTGAAAAACTGTTTTTT. Residues: CASNTRHESEKLFF.

This chain uses TRBV7-9 with TRBJ2-7; 7 bases line up with TRBD1. This CDR3 spans 15 amino acids. V dropped 7 bases and J dropped 0; count of bases not matched to a gene: 9. Per the germline V gene, CDR1 is SEHNR and CDR2 is FQNEAQ (reference sequence). The CDR3, as DNA: TGTGCCAGCACCTCCCGGGACAGTTACTCCTACGAGCAGTACTTC. Translation gives CASTSRDSYSYEQYF.

J is TRBJ2-1 and V is TRBV27; the D gene is possibly TRBD2 (6 bases). The CDR3 sequence is 15 residues long. Germline-derived CDR1 and CDR2 are MNHEY and SMNVEV (reference sequence). Trimming pared 8 bases from V and 6 bases from J, leaving 20 bases between. The CDR3 nucleotides read TGTGCCAGCGGCCTAGGGACTCCCCTTACCAATGAGCAGTTCTTC. Amino acids: CASGLGTPLTNEQFF.

The chain combines TRBV7-9 with TRBJ1-5; no definite D call. From germline, CDR1 is SEHNR and CDR2 FQNEAQ (reference sequence). There are 15 residues in the CDR3. V lost 5 bases to trimming and J lost 2 bases, with 13 bases between them. The DNA of the CDR3 is TGTGCCAGCAGCCCCAGTGTGGGAGGCAATCAGCCCCAGCATTTT. Translation: CASSPSVGGNQPQHF. The full variable domain, completed using reference TRBV7-9 and TRBJ1-5, is DTGVSQNPRHKITKRGQNVTFRCDPISEHNRLYWYRQTLGQGPEFLTYFQNEAQLEKSRLLSDRFSAERPKGSFSTLEIQRTEQGDSAMYLCASSPSVGGNQPQHFGDGTRLSIL.

The chain is built from TRBV28 and TRBJ1-3; no reliable D call. The germline V gene encodes CDR1 MDHEN and CDR2 SYDVKM. Trimming removed 5 bases from V and 4 bases from J, with 9 bases in between. The CDR3 consists of 13 residues. The CDR3 nucleotides read TGTGCCAGCAGTCTGGCTCCAGGAAACACCATATATTTT. This codes for CASSLAPGNTIYF.

The genes are TRBV5-8 and TRBJ2-5, with 13 bases that match TRBD2. The CDR3 loop spans 15 amino acids. V dropped 4 bases and J dropped 3; count of bases not matched to a gene: 3. Germline V gene lookup returns CDR1 SGHTS and CDR2 YDEGEE. The CDR3 here is CASSLGTSGEETQYF. The CDR3 nucleotides read TGTGCCAGCAGCCTCGGGACTAGCGGGGAAGAGACCCAGTACTTC.

The rearrangement joins TRBV9 to TRBJ2-7; D remains ambiguous. Trimming removed 0 bases from V and 5 bases from J, with 9 bases in between. CDR1 and CDR2 (germline): SGDLS, YYNGEE. The CDR3 runs 13 residues. This CDR3 is CASSVDRTDEQYF. The CDR3 DNA follows: TGTGCCAGCAGCGTAGACAGAACCGACGAGCAGTACTTC.

The rearrangement uses TRBV5-1 and TRBJ2-1; TRBD1 might be the D (6 bases). The CDR3 sequence is 17 residues long. Germline V lookup: CDR1 SGHRS, CDR2 YFSETQ. Trimming left V 1 base short and J 0 bases short, with 14 bases between. The CDR3 here is CASSLRTQGGSYNEQFF. CDR3 nucleotide sequence: TGCGCCAGCAGCTTGAGGACGCAAGGGGGCTCCTACAATGAGCAGTTCTTC.

The chain couples TRBV27 to TRBJ2-7; 7 bases align to TRBD1. The germline CDR1 and CDR2 sequences are MNHEY and SMNVEV (reference sequence). The CDR3 has 15 residues. The V segment lost 6 bases and the J segment 3 bases; nucleotides outside the gene matches: 11. CDR3 DNA sequence: TGTGCCAGCAGCCTCCGGACAGGCTTCGACTACGAGCAGTACTTC. It encodes CASSLRTGFDYEQYF.

This chain links TRBV19 with TRBJ2-7; 8 bases fit TRBD1. Germline V gene sequence: CDR1 LNHDA, CDR2 SQIVND (reference sequence). The J segment lost 7 bases and the V segment lost 6 bases, leaving 5 bases of the junction unmatched. CDR3 length: 12 residues. The CDR3 nucleotides read TGTGCCAGTAGCCCAGGGGGCTGGGAGCAGTACTTC. Its translation is CASSPGGWEQYF.

V is TRBV11-3 and J is TRBJ1-1; the D is unclear. Germline loops: CDR1 SGHNT, CDR2 YENEEA. The CDR3 is 13 residues long. The V end was cut by 4 bases, the J end by 1 base, with 7 bases between. The CDR3 DNA sequence: TGTGCCAGCAGCTCCCGTAGGAACACTGAAGCTTTCTTT. As protein: CASSSRRNTEAFF.

The DNA of the CDR3 is TGTGCCTGGAGTTACCCGGGTATGAACACTGAAGCTTTCTTT. It codes for CAWSYPGMNTEAFF. The chain carries TRBV30 and TRBJ1-1; no reliable D call. Germline assignment: CDR1 GTSNPN and CDR2 SVGIG (reference sequence). CDR3 length: 14 amino acids. Trimming stripped 2 bases from V and 0 bases from J, with 10 bases between.

The chain uses TRBV9 and TRBJ1-1, with D possibly matching TRBD1 (6 bases). Trimming left V 2 bases short and J 4 bases short, with 12 bases between. CDR1 is SGDLS, CDR2 YYNGEE, per germline. CDR3 size: 14 residues. CDR3 in amino acids: CASSVEGGTTEAFF. The CDR3 coding sequence is TGTGCCAGCAGCGTGGAGGGGGGGACCACTGAAGCTTTCTTT. Full variable domain (outside the CDR3, taken from reference TRBV9 and TRBJ1-1): DSGVTQTPKHLITATGQRVTLRCSPRSGDLSVYWYQQSLDQGLQFLIQYYNGEERAKGNILERFSAQQFPDLHSELNLSSLELGDSALYFCASSVEGGTTEAFFGQGTRLTVV.

CDR3 region: CASSLSGTEAFF. The CDR3, as DNA: TGTGCCAGCAGTCTAAGCGGCACTGAAGCTTTCTTT. This chain links TRBV7-9 with TRBJ1-1; the D is unclear. The CDR3 has 12 amino acids. Germline CDR1 is SEHNR and CDR2 is FQNEAQ (reference sequence). V lost 6 bases, J lost 4 bases, and 9 bases lay in between.

This chain connects TRBV9 to TRBJ1-2; no clear D gene. This CDR3 is built from 15 residues. The germline CDR1 and CDR2 sequences are SGDLS and YYNGEE. V dropped 3 bases and J dropped 5 bases, with 17 bases sitting between them. This CDR3 is CASSAEDGARYGYTF. The CDR3 DNA reads as TGTGCCAGCAGCGCGGAGGACGGTGCAAGGTATGGCTACACCTTC.

The chain uses TRBV9 and TRBJ2-5; D is possibly TRBD2 (5 bases). CDR3 length: 12 amino acids. Germline V CDR1 and CDR2: SGDLS, YYNGEE. V lost 3 bases to trimming and J lost 7 bases, with 10 bases between them. The CDR3 DNA sequence: TGTGCCAGCAGCGGACTATTGGGGACCCAGTACTTC. It translates to CASSGLLGTQYF.

The V gene is TRBV6-5, the J gene TRBJ1-2; possibly TRBD1 for D (6 bases). V lost 2 bases and J 5 bases, leaving 12 bases between the germline ends. Germline V gene lookup returns CDR1 MNHEY and CDR2 SVGAGI. The CDR3 contains 14 residues. The CDR3 sequence is CASSYSGRGYGYTF. CDR3 in DNA: TGTGCCAGCAGTTACAGCGGCAGGGGATATGGCTACACCTTC.

This chain connects TRBV6-6 to TRBJ2-2; tentative D call: TRBD1 (6 bases). V lost 6 bases to trimming and J lost 4 bases, with 12 bases between them. This CDR3 comprises 14 residues. Germline loops: CDR1 MNHNY, CDR2 SVGAGI (reference sequence). The CDR3 nucleotides read TGTGCCAGCAGGGGGACATACACCACCGGGGAGCTGTTTTTT. This sequence encodes CASRGTYTTGELFF.

J is TRBJ1-5 and V is TRBV30; 7 bases align to TRBD1. J gave up 5 bases and V 4 bases, and 8 bases lay outside the gene matches. Per the germline V gene, CDR1 is GTSNPN and CDR2 is SVGIG (reference sequence). CDR3 size: 14 residues. As DNA, the CDR3 is TGTGCCTGGACAGGGGGTTCTATGGATCAGCCCCAGCATTTT. Amino acids: CAWTGGSMDQPQHF.

J is TRBJ2-5 and V is TRBV11-2, with 7 nucleotides matching TRBD2. The CDR3 runs 17 residues. Germline V gene data show CDR1 as SGHAT and CDR2 as FQNNGV. V gave up 0 bases and J gave up 3 bases; unmatched junction bases: 10. The CDR3 DNA is TGTGCCAGCAGCTTAGAAGTGAAGACTAGCCTTAAAGAGACCCAGTACTTC. It is translated as CASSLEVKTSLKETQYF.